The sequence of this T cell receptor beta chain was determined in a study of blood T cells in healthy people across ages. Study-level points and caveats: Comparison with aged donors showed that long-lived donors had more naive CD4+ cells and higher diversity.

V was clipped by 8 bases and J by 4 bases, with 16 bases between them. The CDR3 runs 13 residues. Germline values: CDR1 DFQATT, CDR2 SNEGSKA (reference sequence). Isolating PBMCs gave at least 6.5 million of these cells per sample. As to this clonotype: Its antigen is still unknown.

A J-beta primer mix and a sample-barcoded 5' primer were used in a second PCR of about 7 to 12 cycles. With 12 random nucleotides, a template-switch adaptor tagged each individual cDNA molecule. CDR3-containing paired-end reads numbering at least 2.5 million came from each sample. TCRdb passed the 5' RACE reads through MiXCR, listing each CDR3 protein once. The sample contains around 750,000 distinct CDR3 sequences, roughly 50% of which appear only once. This clonotype originated in a man at least 80 years old in good health. V usage is TRBV20-1 and J usage is TRBJ2-3; the D gene could be TRBD1 or TRBD2 (6 bases each). The sample taken for sequencing was blood. The CDR3: CSLGGNAADTQYF. The DNA for the CDR3 is TGCAGTTTAGGGGGGAATGCAGCAGATACGCAGTATTTT.